This T cell receptor beta chain originates from a study of cytotoxic CD8 clonotypes in ibrutinib-treated CLL. At the level of the study: The samples contained a few hundred thousand productive templates on average. They also contained an average of about 91,000 productive rearrangements.

With sequencing, the targeted depth ranged from 1 in 200,000 to 1 in 1 million T cells. The repertoire was sequenced with immunoSEQ multiplex PCR; TCRdb's copy has only in-frame clones and lacks some. The repertoire includes approximately 190,000 clones, 70% of them detected once, and 5.9% sits in the top ten. Study-level results: Clonality went up at ibrutinib response and then declined back toward baseline at progression. At the start, clonality exceeded age-matched healthy donors and followed circulating CD8+ T-cell counts.

This clone was seen more than once but under ten times. Its antigen is as yet unknown. CDR3 length equals 15 residues. V lost 1 base and J lost 8, with 14 bases in between. CDR1 and CDR2 (germline): MGHRA, YSYEKL. The chain uses TRBV4-1 and TRBJ1-4; D gene unclear. This sample comprised PBMCs, obtained after 12 months of ibrutinib treatment. The sequence was obtained from a human donor with chronic lymphocytic leukemia. CDR3 sequence (DNA): TGCGCCAGCAGCCAAGTCCTAGGGCTGATGGAAAAACTGTTTTTT. It encodes CASSQVLGLMEKLFF.